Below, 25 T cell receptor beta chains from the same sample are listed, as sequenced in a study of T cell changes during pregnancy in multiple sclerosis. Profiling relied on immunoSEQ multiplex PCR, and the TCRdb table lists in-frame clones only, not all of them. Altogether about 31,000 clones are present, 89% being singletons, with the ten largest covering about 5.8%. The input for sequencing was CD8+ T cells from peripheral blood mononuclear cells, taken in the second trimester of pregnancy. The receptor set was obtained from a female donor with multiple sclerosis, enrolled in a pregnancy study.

CDR3 nucleotides: TGTGCCAGCAGCCCCGGGAGGAACTATGGCTACACCTTC. Its protein product is CASSPGRNYGYTF. The chain is built from TRBV7-9 and TRBJ1-2; no clear D. The length of the CDR3 is 13 residues. Germline V gives CDR1 SEHNR, CDR2 FQNEAQ (reference sequence). Deletions cut 5 bases from V and 2 bases from J, with 9 bases between.

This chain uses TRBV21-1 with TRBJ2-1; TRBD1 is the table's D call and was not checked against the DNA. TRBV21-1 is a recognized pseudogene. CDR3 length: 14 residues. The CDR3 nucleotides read TGTGCCGCGTGGGACAGGGTTATTTGGAATGAGCAGTTCTTC. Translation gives CAAWDRVIWNEQFF.

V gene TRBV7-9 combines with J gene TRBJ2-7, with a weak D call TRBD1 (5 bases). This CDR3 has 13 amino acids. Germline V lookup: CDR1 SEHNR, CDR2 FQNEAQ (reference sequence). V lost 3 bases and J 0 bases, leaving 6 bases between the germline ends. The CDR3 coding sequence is TGTGCCAGCAGCTTCACAGGCTCCTACGAGCAGTACTTC. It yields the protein CASSFTGSYEQYF.

The CDR3 loop reads CASSPRWLAGGDEQFF. In DNA, the CDR3 is TGTGCCAGCAGCCCTAGGTGGCTAGCGGGAGGTGATGAGCAGTTCTTC. V is TRBV2 and J is TRBJ2-1, with TRBD2 matching 11 bases. Germline V gene data show CDR1 as SNHLY and CDR2 as FYNNEI. J was trimmed by 8 bases and V by 6 bases; bases with no gene match: 12. The length of the CDR3 is 16 residues.

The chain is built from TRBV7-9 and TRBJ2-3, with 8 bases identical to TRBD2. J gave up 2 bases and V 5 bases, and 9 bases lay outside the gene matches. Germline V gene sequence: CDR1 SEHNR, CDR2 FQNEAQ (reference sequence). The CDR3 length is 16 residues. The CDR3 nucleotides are TGTGCCAGCAGCCCCCGGGGTAGCGGGGCCACAGATACGCAGTATTTT. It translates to CASSPRGSGATDTQYF.

CDR3 bases: TGTGCCAGCAGTTTAAACTCCGACAGGTTCGACACTTTGAACACTGAAGCTTTCTTT. Amino acid sequence: CASSLNSDRFDTLNTEAFF. The V gene is TRBV28, the J gene TRBJ1-1; tentative D call: TRBD1 (6 bases). V lost 2 bases and J 0 bases, leaving 22 bases between the germline ends. CDR1 is MDHEN and CDR2 is SYDVKM in the germline V gene. The CDR3 is 19 amino acids.

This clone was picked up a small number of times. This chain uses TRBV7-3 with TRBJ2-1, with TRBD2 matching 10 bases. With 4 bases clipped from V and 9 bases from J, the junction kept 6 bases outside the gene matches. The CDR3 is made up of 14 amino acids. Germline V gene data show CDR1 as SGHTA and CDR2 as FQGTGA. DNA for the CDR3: TGTGCCAGCAGCTCCGGGACTAGCGACGCTGAGCAGTTCTTC. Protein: CASSSGTSDAEQFF.

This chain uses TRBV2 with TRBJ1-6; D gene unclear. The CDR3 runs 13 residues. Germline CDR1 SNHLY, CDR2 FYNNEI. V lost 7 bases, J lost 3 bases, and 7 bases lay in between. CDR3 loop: CASIAGYNSPLHF. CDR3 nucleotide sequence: TGTGCCAGCATCGCGGGCTATAATTCACCCCTCCACTTT.

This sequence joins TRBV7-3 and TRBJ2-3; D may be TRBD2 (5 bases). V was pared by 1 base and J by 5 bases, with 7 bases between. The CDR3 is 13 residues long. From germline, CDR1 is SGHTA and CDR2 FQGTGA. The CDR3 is CASSLSAGDTQYF. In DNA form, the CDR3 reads TGTGCCAGCAGCTTAAGTGCGGGAGATACGCAGTATTTT.

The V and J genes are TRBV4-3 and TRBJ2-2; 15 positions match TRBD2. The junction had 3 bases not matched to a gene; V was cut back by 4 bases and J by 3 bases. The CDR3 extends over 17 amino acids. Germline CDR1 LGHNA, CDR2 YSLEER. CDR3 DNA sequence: TGCGCCAGCAGCCCGGGACTAGCGGGAGGTCACACCGGGGAGCTGTTTTTT. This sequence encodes CASSPGLAGGHTGELFF.

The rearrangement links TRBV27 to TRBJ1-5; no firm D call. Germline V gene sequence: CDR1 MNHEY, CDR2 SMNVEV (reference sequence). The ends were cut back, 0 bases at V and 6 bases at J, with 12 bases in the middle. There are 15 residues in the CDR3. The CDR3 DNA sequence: TGTGCCAGCAGTTTATCGATTTCAGGAGGTCAGCCCCAGCATTTT. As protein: CASSLSISGGQPQHF.

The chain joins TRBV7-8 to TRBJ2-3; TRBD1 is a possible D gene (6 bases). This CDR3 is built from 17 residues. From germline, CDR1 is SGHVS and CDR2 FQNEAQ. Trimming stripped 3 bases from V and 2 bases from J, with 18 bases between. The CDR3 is CASSFLRQVSPTDTQYF. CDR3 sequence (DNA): TGTGCCAGCAGCTTCTTACGACAGGTATCACCCACAGATACGCAGTATTTT.

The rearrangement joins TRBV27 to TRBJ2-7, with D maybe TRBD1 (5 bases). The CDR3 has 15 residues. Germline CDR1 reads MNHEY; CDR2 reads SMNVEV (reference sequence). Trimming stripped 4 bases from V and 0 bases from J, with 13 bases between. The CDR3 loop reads CASSSETASSYEQYF. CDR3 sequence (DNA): TGTGCCAGCAGTTCGGAGACAGCGAGCTCCTACGAGCAGTACTTC.

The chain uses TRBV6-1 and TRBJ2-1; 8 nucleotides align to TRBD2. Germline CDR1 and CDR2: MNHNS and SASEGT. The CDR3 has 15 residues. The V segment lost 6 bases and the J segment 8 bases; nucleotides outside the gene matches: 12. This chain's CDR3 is CASRIGRGFKDEQFF. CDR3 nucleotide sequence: TGTGCCAGCAGGATCGGGAGGGGGTTTAAGGATGAGCAGTTCTTC.

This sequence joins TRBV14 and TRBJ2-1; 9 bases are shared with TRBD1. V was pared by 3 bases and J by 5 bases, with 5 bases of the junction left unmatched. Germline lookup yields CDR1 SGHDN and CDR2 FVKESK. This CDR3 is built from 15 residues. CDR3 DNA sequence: TGTGCCAGCAGCCATGTGGGACAGGGAAACAATGAGCAGTTCTTC. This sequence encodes CASSHVGQGNNEQFF.

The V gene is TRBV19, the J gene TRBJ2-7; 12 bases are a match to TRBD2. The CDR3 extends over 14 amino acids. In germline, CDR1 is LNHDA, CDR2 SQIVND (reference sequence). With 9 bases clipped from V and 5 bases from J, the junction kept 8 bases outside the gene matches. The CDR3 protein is CASSGLAGPHEQYF. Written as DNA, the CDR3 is TGTGCCAGCTCAGGACTAGCGGGACCCCACGAGCAGTACTTC.

CDR3 region: CASSLGRGAIQETQYF. In DNA form, the CDR3 reads TGTGCCAGCAGCCTGGGCCGCGGGGCAATCCAAGAGACCCAGTACTTC. The V gene is TRBV5-6, the J gene TRBJ2-5; the D gene is possibly TRBD2 (6 bases). The CDR3 length is 16 residues. CDR1 is SGHDT, CDR2 YYEEEE, per germline. V lost 4 bases, J lost 1 base, and 17 bases lay in between. Full variable domain (remainder filled in from reference TRBV5-6 and TRBJ2-5): DAGVTQSPTHLIKTRGQQVTLRCSPKSGHDTVSWYQQALGQGPQFIFQYYEEEERQRGNFPDRFSGHQFPNYSSELNVNALLLGDSALYLCASSLGRGAIQETQYFGPGTRLLVL.

In DNA form, the CDR3 reads TGCAGCGTTGTCGGGGGAGGGTTTAACTATGGCTACACCTTC. Protein sequence: CSVVGGGFNYGYTF. The genes are TRBV29-1 and TRBJ1-2; TRBD1 is a possible D gene (5 bases). This CDR3 region has 14 residues. Germline V gives CDR1 SQVTM, CDR2 ANQGSEA. Trimming stripped 4 bases from V and 1 base from J, with 13 bases between.

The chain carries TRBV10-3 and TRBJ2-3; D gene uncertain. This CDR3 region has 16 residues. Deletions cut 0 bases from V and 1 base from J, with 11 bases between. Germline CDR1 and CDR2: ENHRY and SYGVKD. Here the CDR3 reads CAISESSVRGTDTQYF. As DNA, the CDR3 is TGTGCCATCAGTGAGTCCTCCGTTCGGGGCACAGATACGCAGTATTTT.

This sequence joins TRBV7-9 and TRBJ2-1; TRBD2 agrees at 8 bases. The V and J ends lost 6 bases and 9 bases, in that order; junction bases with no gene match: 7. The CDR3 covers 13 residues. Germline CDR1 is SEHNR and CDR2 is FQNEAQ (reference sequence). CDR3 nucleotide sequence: TGTGCCAGCAGTTTTTCGGGAGGGTTTGAGCAGTTCTTC. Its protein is CASSFSGGFEQFF.

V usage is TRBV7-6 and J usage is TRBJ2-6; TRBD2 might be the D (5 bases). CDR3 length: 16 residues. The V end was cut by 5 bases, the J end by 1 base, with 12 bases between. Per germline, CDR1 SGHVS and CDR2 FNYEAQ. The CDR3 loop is CASSPEGHSGANVLTF. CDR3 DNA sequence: TGTGCCAGCAGCCCTGAGGGCCATTCTGGGGCCAACGTCCTGACTTTC.

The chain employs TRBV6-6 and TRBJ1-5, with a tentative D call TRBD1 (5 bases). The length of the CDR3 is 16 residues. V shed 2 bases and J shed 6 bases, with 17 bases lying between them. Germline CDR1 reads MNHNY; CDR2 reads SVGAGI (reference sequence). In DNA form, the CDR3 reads TGTGCCAGCAGTTACGAAGGGTTTACCGGGGGTCAGCCCCAGCATTTT. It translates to CASSYEGFTGGQPQHF.

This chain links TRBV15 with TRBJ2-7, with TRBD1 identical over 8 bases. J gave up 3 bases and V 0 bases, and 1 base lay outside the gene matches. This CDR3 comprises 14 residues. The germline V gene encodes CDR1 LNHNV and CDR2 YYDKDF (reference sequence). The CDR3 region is CATSREGTGYEQYF. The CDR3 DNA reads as TGTGCCACCAGCAGAGAAGGGACAGGCTACGAGCAGTACTTC.

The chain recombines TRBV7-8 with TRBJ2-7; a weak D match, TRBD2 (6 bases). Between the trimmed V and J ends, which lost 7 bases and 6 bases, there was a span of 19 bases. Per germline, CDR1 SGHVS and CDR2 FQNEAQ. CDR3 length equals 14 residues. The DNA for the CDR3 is TGTGCCAGCACCGGGGACCCTCTCGGGGGCGAGCAGTACTTC. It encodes CASTGDPLGGEQYF.

The CDR3 nucleotides are TGTGCCAGCAGTTTTACTAGCGGGAGGGCCAGGACCGGGGAGCTGTTTTTT. As protein: CASSFTSGRARTGELFF. V is TRBV27 and J is TRBJ2-2, with 13 bases matching TRBD2. V dropped 3 bases and J dropped 5; count of bases not matched to a gene: 6. CDR3 size: 17 residues. In germline, CDR1 is MNHEY, CDR2 SMNVEV (reference sequence).